These 5 T cell receptor beta chains were all obtained from the same sample, sequenced in a study of PD-L1 blockade in urothelial cancer (dated by TCRdb to about 2017). Library construction relied on the immunoSEQ multiplex PCR assay. Held by TCRdb, this immuneACCESS table contains in-frame sequences only and omits some clones. Under half of the omission traces to an unresolved V gene where checked; the cause of the rest is unknown. For this sample the table gives tens of thousands of clones, of which around 85% were detected only once. The top ten clonotypes cover approximately 2% of the sample. The label giving this sample's time point can be read as: peripheral blood 6 weeks after treatment start. The sample was PBMCs, taken around atezolizumab (anti-PD-L1) treatment. These receptors originate from a man aged 45-60 years with urothelial cancer.

CDR3 sequence (DNA): TGTGCCAGCAGCACCGACGGGTACAATGAGCAGTTCTTC. Amino acids: CASSTDGYNEQFF. The genes are TRBV6-4 and TRBJ2-1; D uncertain. Trimming left V 6 bases short and J 4 bases short, with 10 bases between. The germline CDR1 and CDR2 sequences are MRHNA and SNTAGT. CDR3 length: 13 residues.

The sample holds a few counts of this clone. The chain employs TRBV7-9 and TRBJ2-7; 15 nucleotides line up with TRBD2. CDR1 is SEHNR, CDR2 FQNEAQ, per germline (reference sequence). V dropped 4 bases and J dropped 5; count of bases not matched to a gene: 6. This CDR3 spans 16 amino acids. CDR3 nucleotide sequence: TGTGCCAGCAGCTCGGGACTAGCGGGGGGTTCGGACGAGCAGTACTTC. Translation: CASSSGLAGGSDEQYF. The full variable domain, completed using reference TRBV7-9 and TRBJ2-7, is DTGVSQNPRHKITKRGQNVTFRCDPISEHNRLYWYRQTLGQGPEFLTYFQNEAQLEKSRLLSDRFSAERPKGSFSTLEIQRTEQGDSAMYLCASSSGLAGGSDEQYFGPGTRLTVT.

The CDR3 sequence is CASSVDSSSTDTQYF. Written as DNA, the CDR3 is TGTGCCAGCAGCGTCGACAGTTCTAGCACAGATACGCAGTATTTT. The rearrangement joins TRBV9 to TRBJ2-3; TRBD1 might be the D (5 bases). V gave up 2 bases and J gave up 0 bases, with 10 bases separating them. The CDR3 is 15 residues long. CDR1 and CDR2 from the germline V gene are SGDLS and YYNGEE.

The V and J genes are TRBV7-2 and TRBJ2-5; D ambiguous. The CDR3 is 15 amino acids. Trimming took off 1 base at V and 3 bases at J, with 12 bases between the two ends. CDR1 and CDR2 (germline): SGHTA, FQGNSA. The CDR3 loop is CASSLGRGAKETQYF. The CDR3 coding sequence is TGTGCCAGCAGCTTAGGACGCGGAGCTAAAGAGACCCAGTACTTC.

The CDR3 DNA reads TGTGCCAGCAGTTCGGGACAGGGGGTGACTGAAGCTTTCTTT. Translation gives CASSSGQGVTEAFF. The chain links TRBV6-5 to TRBJ1-1; 11 bases map to TRBD1. V shed 4 bases and J 5 bases; nucleotides not matched to a gene: 3. This CDR3 has 14 amino acids. Germline V lookup: CDR1 MNHEY, CDR2 SVGAGI.